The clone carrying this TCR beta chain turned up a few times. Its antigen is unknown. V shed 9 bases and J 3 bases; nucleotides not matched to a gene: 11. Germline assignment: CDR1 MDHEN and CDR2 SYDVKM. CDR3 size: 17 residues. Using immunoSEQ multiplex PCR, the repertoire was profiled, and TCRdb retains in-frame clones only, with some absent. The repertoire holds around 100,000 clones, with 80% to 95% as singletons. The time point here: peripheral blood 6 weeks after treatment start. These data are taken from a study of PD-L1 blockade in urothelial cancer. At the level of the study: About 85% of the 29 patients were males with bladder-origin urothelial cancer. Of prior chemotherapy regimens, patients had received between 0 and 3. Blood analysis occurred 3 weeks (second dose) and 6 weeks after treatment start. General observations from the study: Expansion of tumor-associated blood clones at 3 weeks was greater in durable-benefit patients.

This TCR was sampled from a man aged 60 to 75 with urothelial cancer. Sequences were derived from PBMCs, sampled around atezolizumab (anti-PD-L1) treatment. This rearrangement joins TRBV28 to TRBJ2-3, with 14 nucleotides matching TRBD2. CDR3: CASTGGGLAGVTDTQYF. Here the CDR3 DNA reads TGTGCCAGTACAGGGGGGGGACTAGCGGGAGTGACAGATACGCAGTATTTT.